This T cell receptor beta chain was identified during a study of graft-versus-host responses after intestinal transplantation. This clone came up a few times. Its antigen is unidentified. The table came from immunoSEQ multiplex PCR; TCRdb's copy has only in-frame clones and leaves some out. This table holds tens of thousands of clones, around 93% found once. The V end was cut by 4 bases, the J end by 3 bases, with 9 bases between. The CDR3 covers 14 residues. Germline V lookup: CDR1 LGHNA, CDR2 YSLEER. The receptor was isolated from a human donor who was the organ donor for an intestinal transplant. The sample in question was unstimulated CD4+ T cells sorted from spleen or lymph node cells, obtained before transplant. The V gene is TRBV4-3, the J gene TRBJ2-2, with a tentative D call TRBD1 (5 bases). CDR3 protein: CASSLTDYTGELFF. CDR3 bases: TGCGCCAGCAGCCTGACAGACTACACCGGGGAGCTGTTTTTT.